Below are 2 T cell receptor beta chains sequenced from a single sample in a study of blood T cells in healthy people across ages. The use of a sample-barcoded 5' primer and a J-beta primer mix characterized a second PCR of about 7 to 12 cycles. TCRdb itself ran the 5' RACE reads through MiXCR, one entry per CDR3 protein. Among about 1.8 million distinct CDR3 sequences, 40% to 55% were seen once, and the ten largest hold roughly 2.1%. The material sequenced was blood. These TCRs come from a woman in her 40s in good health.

The CDR3 sequence: CASSETLVFGTQYF. The CDR3 nucleotides are TGTGCCAGCAGCGAGACGCTAGTCTTTGGGACCCAGTACTTC. This sequence joins TRBV2 and TRBJ2-7; no firm D call. The DNA matches TRBJ2-5 better at its end, which makes the J call doubtful. Germline loops: CDR1 SNHLY, CDR2 FYNNEI. The CDR3 extends over 14 amino acids.

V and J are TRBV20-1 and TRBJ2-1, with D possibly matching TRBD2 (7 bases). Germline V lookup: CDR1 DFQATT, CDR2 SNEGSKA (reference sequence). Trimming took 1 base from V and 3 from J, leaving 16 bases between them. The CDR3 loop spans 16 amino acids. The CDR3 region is CSARGGGRQDYNEQFF. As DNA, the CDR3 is TGCAGTGCTAGAGGGGGGGGCCGGCAAGACTACAATGAGCAGTTCTTC.